These 29 T cell receptor beta chains originate from one sample sequenced in a study of cytomegalovirus exposure and HLA in healthy donors. PCR employed 60 Vbeta and 13 Jbeta primers. Repertoires were generated with immunoSEQ multiplex PCR, while TCRdb's copy carries only in-frame clones and drops some. The repertoire includes about 190,000 clones, roughly 76% of them detected once, and approximately 6.3% sits in the top ten. The specimen sequenced was PBMCs. The receptors derive from a man between 40 and 49 years old in good health and CMV-seropositive.

This sequence joins TRBV7-2 and TRBJ2-3; D unresolved. V shed 5 bases and J shed 4 bases, with 13 bases lying between them. This CDR3 comprises 14 residues. Germline loops: CDR1 SGHTA, CDR2 FQGNSA. CDR3 in amino acids: CASSPGRVPDTQYF. The CDR3 DNA follows: TGTGCCAGCAGCCCCGGTAGAGTCCCAGATACGCAGTATTTT.

Note on this clone: Sequence at one end of the junction differs from germline and may be a read error. The same CDR3 is also encoded by other DNA sequences in this sample. The V call is TRBV5-1, the J call TRBJ2-2; 7 bases map to TRBD2. CDR3 size: 15 residues. In germline, CDR1 is SGHRS, CDR2 YFSETQ. Here the CDR3 DNA reads TGTGCCAGCAGCACCCAGCGGGGTCGGACCGGGGAGCTGTTTTTT. Its translation is CASSTQRGRTGELFF.

This chain connects TRBV5-1 to TRBJ1-2, with TRBD1 as a possible D gene (5 bases). The germline V gene has CDR1 SGHRS and CDR2 YFSETQ. The CDR3 spans 15 residues. V gave up 1 base and J gave up 3 bases, with 13 bases separating them. CDR3: CASSLLPGRDYGYTF. The CDR3 bases are TGCGCCAGCAGCTTGTTACCAGGGAGGGACTATGGCTACACCTTC.

This clone was counted between two and nine times. The chain uses TRBV7-2 and TRBJ1-5, with a weak D call TRBD1 (6 bases). The CDR3 has 14 residues. The germline V gene encodes CDR1 SGHTA and CDR2 FQGNSA. Trimming cost V 2 bases and J 2 bases, with 7 bases left between them. The CDR3 nucleotides read TGTGCCAGCAGCTTATCAGGGGGCAATCAGCCCCAGCATTTT. Its translation: CASSLSGGNQPQHF.

The chain has TRBV7-9 and TRBJ1-1, with D tentatively TRBD1 (6 bases). Trimming shortened V by 4 bases and J by 6 bases, and 18 bases separated the two germline ends. CDR1 and CDR2 (germline): SEHNR, FQNEAQ (reference sequence). This CDR3 is built from 15 residues. The CDR3 is CASSSYPGERAEAFF. For the CDR3, the DNA is TGTGCCAGCAGCTCGTATCCAGGGGAGAGGGCTGAAGCTTTCTTT.

This clone was observed once. The V and J genes are TRBV5-6 and TRBJ1-2; 8 nucleotides align to TRBD1. Germline-derived CDR1 and CDR2 are SGHDT and YYEEEE. V lost 4 bases to trimming and J lost 8 bases; unmatched junction nucleotides: 7. CDR3 length: 13 amino acids. The CDR3 loop reads CASSPKRQGGYTF. CDR3 in DNA: TGTGCCAGCAGCCCTAAACGACAGGGGGGCTACACCTTC.

This chain links TRBV5-6 with TRBJ2-1, with TRBD1 as a possible D gene (6 bases). This CDR3 spans 15 amino acids. The germline gives CDR1 SGHDT, CDR2 YYEEEE. V dropped 0 bases and J dropped 4 bases, with 11 bases sitting between them. CDR3: CASSLVQGPYNEQFF. CDR3 bases: TGTGCCAGCAGCTTGGTACAGGGACCATACAATGAGCAGTTCTTC.

The chain uses TRBV9 and TRBJ1-1, with D possibly matching TRBD1 (5 bases). Between the trimmed V and J ends, which lost 3 bases and 1 base, there was a span of 13 bases. This CDR3 has 15 amino acids. Looked up from germline, CDR1 is SGDLS and CDR2 is YYNGEE. The DNA for the CDR3 is TGTGCCAGCAGCGGCCGGGGGGGGACGAACACTGAAGCTTTCTTT. Its translation is CASSGRGGTNTEAFF.

This sequence joins TRBV12-5 and TRBJ2-5, with 8 bases matching TRBD1. J was trimmed by 4 bases and V by 4 bases; bases with no gene match: 8. There are 15 residues in the CDR3. Germline lookup yields CDR1 LGHNT and CDR2 FRNRAP. CDR3 DNA sequence: TGTGCTAGTGGTTCCTCCAGGGGGCTAGGAGAGACCCAGTACTTC. It encodes CASGSSRGLGETQYF.

This clone was seen once. The chain employs TRBV6-1 and TRBJ2-7; tentatively, D is TRBD1 (5 bases). V lost 8 bases and J 2 bases, leaving 19 bases between the germline ends. This CDR3 spans 15 amino acids. Per germline, CDR1 MNHNS and CDR2 SASEGT. This CDR3 is CASEDVGRVTYEQYF. CDR3 sequence (DNA): TGTGCCAGCGAAGATGTGGGCAGGGTGACCTACGAGCAGTACTTC.

This clone was seen once. The chain is built from TRBV28 and TRBJ2-7; 11 nucleotides match TRBD1. Germline values: CDR1 MDHEN, CDR2 SYDVKM. J lost 2 bases, V lost 3 bases, and 6 bases had no gene match. The length of the CDR3 is 16 residues. CDR3 sequence: CASSFLPGQGAYEQYF. CDR3 DNA sequence: TGTGCCAGCAGTTTCCTGCCGGGACAGGGGGCCTACGAGCAGTACTTC.

The chain joins TRBV18 to TRBJ2-7; no clear D. The length of the CDR3 is 13 residues. V was cut by 2 bases and J by 9 bases, with 14 bases left in between. The germline CDR1 and CDR2 sequences are KGHSH and LQKENI. The CDR3 bases are TGTGCCAGCTCACCAGAAACTATGACCGTGCAGTACTTC. It is translated as CASSPETMTVQYF.

V gene TRBV6-6 combines with J gene TRBJ2-1; no definite D call. In germline, CDR1 is MNHNY, CDR2 SVGAGI (reference sequence). V lost 6 bases and J 7 bases, leaving 10 bases between the germline ends. The CDR3 covers 12 residues. CDR3 loop: CASSPVPNEQFF. CDR3 DNA sequence: TGTGCCAGCAGCCCGGTCCCGAATGAGCAGTTCTTC.

This sequence joins TRBV19 and TRBJ1-5; 8 bases fit TRBD1. Germline V gives CDR1 LNHDA, CDR2 SQIVND (reference sequence). With 6 bases clipped from V and 2 bases from J, the junction kept 6 bases outside the gene matches. The CDR3 length is 15 residues. This CDR3 is CASSKDRGGNQPQHF. The DNA for the CDR3 is TGTGCCAGTAGCAAAGACAGGGGTGGCAATCAGCCCCAGCATTTT.

In the case of this clone: A junction boundary mismatches the germline segment, possibly from a read error. The V and J genes are TRBV7-9 and TRBJ1-2, with D maybe TRBD1 (5 bases). CDR1 SEHNR and CDR2 FQNEAQ come from the germline V gene (reference sequence). The CDR3 covers 14 residues. CDR3 nucleotides: TGTTCCAGCAGCGGTCAGGGACTTGCCTATGGCTACACCTTC. This translates into CSSSGQGLAYGYTF.

The genes are TRBV4-2 and TRBJ2-3, with a weak D call TRBD1 (5 bases). This CDR3 comprises 14 residues. From germline, CDR1 is LGHNA and CDR2 YNFKEQ. Deletions cut 0 bases from V and 1 base from J, with 5 bases between. The CDR3 reads CASSQDRGTDTQYF. In DNA form, the CDR3 reads TGTGCCAGCAGCCAAGACAGGGGCACAGATACGCAGTATTTT.

This clone was observed a single time. The V gene is TRBV7-9, the J gene TRBJ2-7, with 7 positions matching TRBD1. Germline V CDR1 and CDR2: SEHNR, FQNEAQ (reference sequence). This CDR3 comprises 13 residues. V lost 6 bases, J lost 2 bases, and 4 bases stayed unmatched. This chain's CDR3 is CASRGQVPYEQYF. In DNA form, the CDR3 reads TGTGCCAGCAGAGGACAGGTCCCCTACGAGCAGTACTTC.

This chain links TRBV9 with TRBJ2-1, with 12 bases aligning to TRBD1. The CDR3 loop spans 15 amino acids. Germline V gene data show CDR1 as SGDLS and CDR2 as YYNGEE. The V segment lost 4 bases and the J segment 4 bases; nucleotides outside the gene matches: 3. CDR3 loop: CASSQGQGAYNEQFF. In nucleotides, the CDR3 is TGTGCCAGCAGCCAGGGACAGGGGGCTTACAATGAGCAGTTCTTC.

This chain links TRBV7-2 with TRBJ1-4; TRBD1 is a possible D gene (5 bases). In germline, CDR1 is SGHTA, CDR2 FQGNSA. This CDR3 contains 13 residues. The V and J ends lost 5 bases and 8 bases respectively, with 12 bases between them. CDR3: CASSGGGFEKLFF. CDR3 nucleotides: TGTGCCAGCAGCGGGGGGGGGTTCGAAAAACTGTTTTTT. Complete variable domain (other parts from reference TRBV7-2 and TRBJ1-4): GAGVSQSPSNKVTEKGKDVELRCDPISGHTALYWYRQSLGQGLEFLIYFQGNSAPDKSGLPSDRFSAERTGGSVSTLTIQRTQQEDSAVYLCASSGGGFEKLFFGSGTQLSVL.

The J gene is TRBJ1-4, the V gene TRBV7-2; a possible D gene is TRBD1 (5 bases). CDR3 length equals 18 residues. Germline-derived CDR1 and CDR2 are SGHTA and FQGNSA. The germline V and J ends were trimmed by 3 bases and 2 bases, with 19 bases remaining between them. CDR3 loop: CASSFRGTGGSTNEKLFF. CDR3 bases: TGTGCCAGCAGCTTTCGCGGGACTGGAGGAAGCACTAATGAAAAACTGTTTTTT.

CDR3 residues: CASSVDGLDTQYF. CDR3 DNA: TGTGCCAGCAGCGTTGACGGGTTAGATACGCAGTATTTT. The V and J genes are TRBV9 and TRBJ2-3; D remains ambiguous. Germline V gene sequence: CDR1 SGDLS, CDR2 YYNGEE. V gave up 2 bases and J gave up 5 bases, with 9 bases separating them. The CDR3 is 13 residues long.

V gene TRBV5-6 combines with J gene TRBJ2-6; TRBD1 might be the D (5 bases). V shed 4 bases and J shed 0 bases, with 8 bases lying between them. Germline V gene data show CDR1 as SGHDT and CDR2 as YYEEEE. The CDR3 has 15 amino acids. DNA of the CDR3: TGTGCCAGCAGCAAGCAGGGCTCTGGGGCCAACGTCCTGACTTTC. It translates to CASSKQGSGANVLTF.

The V gene is TRBV7-9, the J gene TRBJ1-5; D gene ambiguous. This CDR3 is 14 amino acids long. Deletions cut 1 base from V and 6 bases from J, with 10 bases between. Per the germline V gene, CDR1 is SEHNR and CDR2 is FQNEAQ (reference sequence). DNA of the CDR3: TGTGCCAGCAGCTTAGGAATGGCGGGTCAGCCCCAGCATTTT. This gives the protein CASSLGMAGQPQHF.

The chain recombines TRBV4-2 with TRBJ1-1; 9 bases match TRBD1. Trimming cost V 0 bases and J 11 bases; bases outside gene matches: 10. The CDR3 has 15 amino acids. CDR1 and CDR2 (germline): LGHNA, YNFKEQ. As DNA, the CDR3 is TGTGCCAGCAGCCAAGATCGGTTTCGGGACAGGGCGGCTTTCTTT. This sequence encodes CASSQDRFRDRAAFF.

This chain joins TRBV6-4 and TRBJ2-7; D possibly corresponds to TRBD1 (6 bases). This CDR3 comprises 13 residues. Germline CDR1 and CDR2: MRHNA and SNTAGT. Trimming left V 6 bases short and J 6 bases short, with 15 bases between. CDR3 sequence reads: CASSPGHPSEQYF. CDR3 nucleotides: TGTGCCAGCAGCCCGGGACACCCAAGCGAGCAGTACTTC.

The chain recombines TRBV13 with TRBJ2-1, with D possibly matching TRBD1 (5 bases). With 0 bases removed from V and 6 bases from J, the gap between germline ends came to 18 bases. CDR3 length equals 17 residues. The germline CDR1 and CDR2 sequences are PRHDT and FYEKMQ (reference sequence). CDR3 protein: CASSLGIAHGAPNEQFF. DNA for the CDR3: TGTGCCAGCAGCTTAGGAATTGCCCATGGGGCCCCCAATGAGCAGTTCTTC.

The J gene is TRBJ1-1, the V gene TRBV7-3; 8 bases agree with TRBD1. V was pared by 5 bases and J by 4 bases, with 6 bases of the junction left unmatched. Per the germline V gene, CDR1 is SGHTA and CDR2 is FQGTGA. CDR3 size: 14 residues. The CDR3 loop reads CASSPGQGSTEAFF. CDR3 coding DNA: TGTGCCAGCAGCCCCGGACAGGGCTCCACTGAAGCTTTCTTT.

The sample holds a few counts of this clone. The chain uses TRBV7-3 and TRBJ1-1; unclear D gene. Per the germline V gene, CDR1 is SGHTA and CDR2 is FQGTGA. The CDR3 has 14 amino acids. Trimming pared 2 bases from V and 1 base from J, leaving 8 bases between. CDR3 protein: CASSLGSGNTEAFF. The CDR3 DNA is TGTGCCAGCAGCTTAGGGTCGGGGAACACTGAAGCTTTCTTT.

The count of this clone is one. This is likely a read error, given that the CDR3 carries no conserved phenylalanine or tryptophan at its end. The chain is built from TRBV5-8 and TRBJ1-4; D may be TRBD1 (6 bases). This CDR3 spans 15 amino acids. V shed 2 bases and J shed 6 bases, with 14 bases lying between them. Looked up from germline, CDR1 is SGHTS and CDR2 is YDEGEE. CDR3 DNA sequence: TGTGCCAGCAGCTTTGAGGGGAAGGGGGATGAAAAACTGTTTCTT. Its protein product is CASSFEGKGDEKLFL.